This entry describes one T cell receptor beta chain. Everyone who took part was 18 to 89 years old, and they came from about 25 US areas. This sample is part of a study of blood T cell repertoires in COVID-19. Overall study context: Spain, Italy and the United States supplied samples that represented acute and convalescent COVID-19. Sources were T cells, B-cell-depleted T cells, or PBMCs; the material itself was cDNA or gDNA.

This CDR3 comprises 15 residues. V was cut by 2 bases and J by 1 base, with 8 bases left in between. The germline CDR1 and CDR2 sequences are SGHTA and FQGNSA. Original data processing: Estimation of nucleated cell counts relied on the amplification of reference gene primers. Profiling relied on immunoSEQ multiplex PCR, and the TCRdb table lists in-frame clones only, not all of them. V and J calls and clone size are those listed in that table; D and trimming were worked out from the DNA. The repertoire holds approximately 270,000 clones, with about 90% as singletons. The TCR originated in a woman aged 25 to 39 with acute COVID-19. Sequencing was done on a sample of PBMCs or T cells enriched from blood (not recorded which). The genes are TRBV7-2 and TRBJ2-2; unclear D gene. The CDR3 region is CASSLRTVNTGELFF. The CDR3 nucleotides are TGTGCCAGCAGCTTACGAACTGTGAACACCGGGGAGCTGTTTTTT.